This entry concerns a single TCR beta chain. Its antigen is as yet unknown. Since the CDR3 does not end with the conserved phenylalanine or tryptophan, this likely comes from a read error. The template was RNA from unsorted bulk tissue. Between August and November 2014, newly diagnosed, chemotherapy-naive lung cancer patients underwent thoracic surgery in China. This entry belongs to a study of tumor and adjacent non-tumor tissue in lung cancer. On the study more broadly: Patients comprised 12 adenocarcinoma, 2 squamous cell carcinoma and 1 small cell lung cancer. The study's findings and limits: Tumor tissue had significantly higher TCR diversity than normal lung.

CDR3 size: 14 residues. Germline CDR1 is SQVTM and CDR2 is ANQGSEA. Three rounds of nested PCR, following a modified ARM-PCR protocol, produced the TCRbeta library. TCRdb called the multiplex PCR reads again in MiXCR, with one record for every CDR3 protein. Among 55,000 to 75,000 distinct CDR3 sequences listed, approximately 63% were seen once. This TCR derives from a man in his fifties or sixties with non-small cell lung cancer. Specimen: lung tumor tissue. This chain joins TRBV29-1 and TRBJ2-1, with D possibly being TRBD2 (6 bases). The CDR3 sequence is CSIEDTGRGDEQFS. As DNA, the CDR3 is TGCAGCATTGAGGATACAGGCCGCGGGGATGAACAGTTCTCC.